The T cell receptor (beta chain) under discussion was sequenced for a study of cytomegalovirus exposure and HLA in healthy donors. Whole-study findings and limits: HLA alleles were associated with 16,000 or so TCR beta sequences in a later analysis at 0.05 false discovery rate.

With 0 bases removed from V and 2 bases from J, the gap between germline ends came to 14 bases. The CDR3 loop spans 17 amino acids. Germline V gene data show CDR1 as MGHRA and CDR2 as YSYEKL. PCR used 60 Vbeta primers and 13 Jbeta primers. The table came from immunoSEQ multiplex PCR; TCRdb's copy has only in-frame clones and leaves some out. The table shows 150,000 to 200,000 clones, with about 77% occurring only once. In regard to this clone: Antigen specificity is unknown.

The V call is TRBV4-1, the J call TRBJ1-5; no definite D call. Material: PBMCs. The clonotype originates from a woman aged 25 to 45 in good health and CMV-seropositive. Here the CDR3 DNA reads TGCGCCAGCAGCCAAGACGGGCAGCGGATCGGCAATCAGCCCCAGCATTTT. Amino acids: CASSQDGQRIGNQPQHF.